The 7 T cell receptor beta chains below all came from one sample that was sequenced in a study of cytomegalovirus exposure and HLA in healthy donors (dated by TCRdb to 2017 to 2019). Libraries came from the immunoSEQ multiplex PCR assay. The multiplex PCR relied on a mix of 60 forward primers for TCR Vbeta segments and 13 reverse primers for TCR Jbeta segments. Drawn from immuneACCESS, this table holds only the in-frame rearrangements with V and J called that TCRdb kept. Clones are partly lost; checked studies trace under half to an unresolved V gene and leave the rest unexplained. Counted in this sample were some 160,000 clones; approximately 81% of them appeared once. The ten most abundant clones make up roughly 4% of the sample. Sequenced material: PBMCs. These TCRs come from a woman aged 40 to 49 in good health and CMV-seropositive.

About this clone itself: Other DNA sequences in this sample translate to the same CDR3. This sequence joins TRBV5-1 and TRBJ2-1; 10 nucleotides align to TRBD2. V was clipped by 0 bases and J by 0 bases; unmatched bases: 0. The CDR3 spans 16 residues. In germline, CDR1 is SGHRS, CDR2 YFSETQ. CDR3 DNA: TGCGCCAGCAGCTTGGCTAGCGGGAGCTCCTACAATGAGCAGTTCTTC. Residues: CASSLASGSSYNEQFF.

V and J are TRBV21-1 and TRBJ2-3; the table gives TRBD2 as D, unverified against the DNA. TRBV21-1 is noted as a pseudogene. The CDR3 loop spans 16 amino acids. Written as DNA, the CDR3 is TGTGCCAGCAGCAAGGGACTAGCGGGAAGCACAGATACGCAGTATTTT. Protein sequence: CASSKGLAGSTDTQYF.

The J gene is TRBJ1-1, the V gene TRBV5-6, with 9 bases identical to TRBD1. The CDR3 runs to 16 residues. The V gene's germline CDR1 is SGHDT and CDR2 YYEEEE. Trimming removed 4 bases from V and 1 base from J; junction bases left unmatched: 8. Here the CDR3 reads CASSQTGTGTNTEAFF. As DNA, the CDR3 is TGTGCCAGCAGCCAGACCGGGACAGGGACGAACACTGAAGCTTTCTTT.

Turning to this clone: The sample has other DNA sequences that encode this CDR3 too. The V call is TRBV7-2, the J call TRBJ1-1; 9 bases fit TRBD1. Germline V gene lookup returns CDR1 SGHTA and CDR2 FQGNSA. The CDR3 is 18 amino acids. The V and J ends lost 1 base and 2 bases, in that order; junction bases with no gene match: 11. CDR3 nucleotides: TGTGCCAGCAGCTTAGGTGTTCTGGGGACAGGGCATAACACTGAAGCTTTCTTT. Protein: CASSLGVLGTGHNTEAFF. Full variable domain (missing parts from reference TRBV7-2 and TRBJ1-1): GAGVSQSPSNKVTEKGKDVELRCDPISGHTALYWYRQSLGQGLEFLIYFQGNSAPDKSGLPSDRFSAERTGGSVSTLTIQRTQQEDSAVYLCASSLGVLGTGHNTEAFFGQGTRLTVV.

The chain employs TRBV28 and TRBJ2-7; TRBD1 matches 8 bases. With V trimmed by 4 bases and J by 5 bases, 4 bases remained unmatched. Germline V lookup: CDR1 MDHEN, CDR2 SYDVKM. The CDR3 is 13 amino acids. CDR3 nucleotide sequence: TGTGCCAGCAGTTCCCCAGGGGGCCACGAGCAGTACTTC. This sequence encodes CASSSPGGHEQYF.

The chain combines TRBV10-3 with TRBJ2-2, with 13 bases that match TRBD2. The CDR3 has 16 residues. Germline CDR1 and CDR2: ENHRY and SYGVKD. The V gene end was trimmed by 6 bases and the J gene end by 5 bases; junction bases not matched to a gene: 6. CDR3 in amino acids: CAISWTSGGGTGELFF. CDR3 nucleotide sequence: TGTGCCATCAGCTGGACTAGCGGGGGAGGGACCGGGGAGCTGTTTTTT.

Here the CDR3 reads CASSVAGGPSTDTQYF. In nucleotides, the CDR3 is TGTGCCAGTAGTGTAGCGGGGGGGCCGAGCACAGATACGCAGTATTTT. The rearrangement uses TRBV19 and TRBJ2-3, with 11 bases that match TRBD2. Germline trimming cut 5 bases from V and 0 bases from J; bases unmatched to any gene: 4. CDR1 is LNHDA, CDR2 SQIVND, per germline (reference sequence). CDR3 length: 16 residues.